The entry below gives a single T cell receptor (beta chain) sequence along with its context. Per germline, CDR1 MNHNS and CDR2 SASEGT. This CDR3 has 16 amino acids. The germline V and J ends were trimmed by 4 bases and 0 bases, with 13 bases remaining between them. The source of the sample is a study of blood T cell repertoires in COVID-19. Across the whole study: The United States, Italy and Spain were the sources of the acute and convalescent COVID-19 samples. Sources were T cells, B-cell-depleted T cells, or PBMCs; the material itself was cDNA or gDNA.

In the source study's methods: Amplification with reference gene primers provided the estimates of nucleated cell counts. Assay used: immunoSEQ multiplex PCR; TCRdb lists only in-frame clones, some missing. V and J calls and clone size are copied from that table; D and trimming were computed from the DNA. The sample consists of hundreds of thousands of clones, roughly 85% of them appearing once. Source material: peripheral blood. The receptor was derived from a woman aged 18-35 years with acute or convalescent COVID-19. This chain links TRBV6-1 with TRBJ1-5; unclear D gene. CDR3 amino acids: CASSGEGFRSNQPQHF. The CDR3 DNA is TGTGCCAGCAGTGGGGAGGGCTTTCGTAGCAATCAGCCCCAGCATTTT.